This paragraph covers one T cell receptor beta chain sequence. The clone's antigen remains unknown. Base qualities were left out, and no much larger clone turns up one base away. The immunoSEQ Assay was the method used to sequence TCRbeta CDR3 regions. After extraction, genomic DNA underwent amplification by bias-controlled multiplex PCR, followed by high-throughput sequencing. Concerning the study's data processing: Collapsing and filtering of sequences were performed to quantify the absolute abundance of each unique TCRbeta CDR3 region. T cell fraction was estimated by normalizing TCRbeta template counts to usable DNA, which was measured by amplifying reference genes present in all nucleated cells. Repertoire TCRs were annotated as SARS-CoV-2-specific when V gene, CDR3 amino acid sequence and J gene were exactly matched to a known reactive TCR set. MIRA supplied the reference SARS-CoV-2 TCR set, which was filtered for enrichment in COVID-19-positive ImmuneCODE repertoires so that public or cross-reactive TCRs were removed. Using the MIRA antigens, annotated TCRs were further analysed by specific ORF or by position within an ORF. Breadth was defined as annotated unique rearrangements over total unique productive rearrangements; depth was the summed frequency of those rearrangements. Group comparisons of TCR breadth used two-sided Wilcoxon rank-sum tests. TCRdb re-hosts the immuneACCESS table, in-frame sequences only. Its copies lack some clones; in the studies checked, an unresolved V gene accounts for under half of them, and the cause for the rest is not known. V, J and clone size are taken as reported in that table, and D and trimming were inferred from the DNA itself. This sample gives hundreds of thousands of clones in total; around nine tenths of them show up just once. The top ten constitute around 3.6% of the sample.

This entry belongs to a study of Ad26.COV2.S vaccination and SARS-CoV-2 variants (dated by TCRdb to the early 2020s). Concerning the study at large: Vaccine-arm donors came from COV1001, a multicentre, randomized, double-blind, placebo-controlled phase I-IIa trial of Ad26.COV2.S in healthy adults. Ad26.COV2.S was administered intramuscularly at 5 x 10^10 or 1 x 10^11 viral particles, either as a single shot or as two shots given 56 days apart. TCRbeta repertoire sequencing was used to assess the specificity and breadth of SARS-CoV-2-reactive T cell receptors after Ad26.COV2.S vaccination. A total of around 32 samples were included in the TCR-sequenced set, comprising roughly 19 Ad26.COV2.S vaccine recipients, 5 placebo recipients and 8 SARS-CoV-2 convalescent individuals. Trial participants were randomized into five groups of five, in which low-dose or high-dose Ad26.COV2.S was given once or twice, or placebo was given on both occasions. Investigators did not know the trial group allocation while performing experiments and assessing outcomes. Study-wide findings and limitations: It was noted by the authors that total T cell responses may have been underestimated by the TCR breadth and depth analyses. The study lacked the statistical power to compare responses across vaccine doses or regimens. After vaccination, spike-specific CD8+ and CD4+ T cell responses were reported to show substantial breadth. Compared with placebo recipients, Ad26.COV2.S recipients showed higher spike-specific TCR breadth (P = 0.0014). Vaccine and placebo recipients had similar non-spike TCR breadth, a finding consistent with the vaccine containing only spike.

According to the germline V gene, CDR1 reads SGHAT and CDR2 reads FQNNGV. From the cysteine through the phenylalanine, the CDR3 covers 16 amino acids. Just CDR3 DNA is preserved here, 48 bases in frame from base 1. V was cut back by 5 bases and J by 0 bases, leaving a gap of 17 bases between them. This specimen's treatment or condition label, interpreted: around 19 received Ad26.COV2.S at low or high dose, single or two shots; 5 received placebo; per-sample allocation not given. Repertoires of vaccine and placebo recipients were sequenced from samples collected on day 63 after the first injection. Cohort 1b enrolled 25 adults aged 18-55 years at a single site in Boston, USA, between 29 July and 7 August 2020. Ad26.COV2.S was a replication-incompetent adenovirus type 26 vector that expressed a prefusion-stabilized SARS-CoV-2 spike protein derived from the original Wuhan strain.

The specimen comprised peripheral blood, sampled in a trial of Ad26.COV2.S vaccine versus placebo. The TCR was taken from a person aged 18 to 59 who received the Ad26.COV2.S COVID-19 vaccine or a placebo. The chain employs TRBV11-2 and TRBJ2-7; a tentative D match to TRBD2 spans 5 bases. The sequence in DNA is TGTGCCAGCAGCGCAAAGCCCGGGAAGAGCTCCTACGAGCAGTACTTC. Translation gives CASSAKPGKSSYEQYF.